Sequencing of this TCR beta chain was carried out in a study of T cells expressing NK-cell markers. The overall study: Sorted CD3+CD56+NKG2C+, CD3+CD56+NKG2C- and CD3+CD56-NKG2C+ T-cell subsets were beta-chain profiled. The study sequenced eight donors, seven HCMV-seropositive and one seronegative.

Per germline, CDR1 SGHVS and CDR2 FQNEAQ. CDR3 length: 16 residues. It was by 5'RACE template switching with UMIs that TCR beta cDNA was made. TCRdb reprocessed the 5' RACE reads; each CDR3 protein has one entry and no DNA is given. The clone table shows 550,000 to 600,000 distinct CDR3 sequences, with the ten largest holding under 4.5%. The receptor was isolated from a man between 18 and 35 years old in good health. This chain joins TRBV7-8 and TRBJ2-3; the TCRdb D gene call, TRBD2, has no DNA to confirm it. Specimen: blood T cells: a sorted CD56 or NKG2C T cell subset, CD4+ or CD8+ T cells, or bulk PBMC T cells (not recorded which). The CDR3 loop is CASSPGTTIFTDTQYF.